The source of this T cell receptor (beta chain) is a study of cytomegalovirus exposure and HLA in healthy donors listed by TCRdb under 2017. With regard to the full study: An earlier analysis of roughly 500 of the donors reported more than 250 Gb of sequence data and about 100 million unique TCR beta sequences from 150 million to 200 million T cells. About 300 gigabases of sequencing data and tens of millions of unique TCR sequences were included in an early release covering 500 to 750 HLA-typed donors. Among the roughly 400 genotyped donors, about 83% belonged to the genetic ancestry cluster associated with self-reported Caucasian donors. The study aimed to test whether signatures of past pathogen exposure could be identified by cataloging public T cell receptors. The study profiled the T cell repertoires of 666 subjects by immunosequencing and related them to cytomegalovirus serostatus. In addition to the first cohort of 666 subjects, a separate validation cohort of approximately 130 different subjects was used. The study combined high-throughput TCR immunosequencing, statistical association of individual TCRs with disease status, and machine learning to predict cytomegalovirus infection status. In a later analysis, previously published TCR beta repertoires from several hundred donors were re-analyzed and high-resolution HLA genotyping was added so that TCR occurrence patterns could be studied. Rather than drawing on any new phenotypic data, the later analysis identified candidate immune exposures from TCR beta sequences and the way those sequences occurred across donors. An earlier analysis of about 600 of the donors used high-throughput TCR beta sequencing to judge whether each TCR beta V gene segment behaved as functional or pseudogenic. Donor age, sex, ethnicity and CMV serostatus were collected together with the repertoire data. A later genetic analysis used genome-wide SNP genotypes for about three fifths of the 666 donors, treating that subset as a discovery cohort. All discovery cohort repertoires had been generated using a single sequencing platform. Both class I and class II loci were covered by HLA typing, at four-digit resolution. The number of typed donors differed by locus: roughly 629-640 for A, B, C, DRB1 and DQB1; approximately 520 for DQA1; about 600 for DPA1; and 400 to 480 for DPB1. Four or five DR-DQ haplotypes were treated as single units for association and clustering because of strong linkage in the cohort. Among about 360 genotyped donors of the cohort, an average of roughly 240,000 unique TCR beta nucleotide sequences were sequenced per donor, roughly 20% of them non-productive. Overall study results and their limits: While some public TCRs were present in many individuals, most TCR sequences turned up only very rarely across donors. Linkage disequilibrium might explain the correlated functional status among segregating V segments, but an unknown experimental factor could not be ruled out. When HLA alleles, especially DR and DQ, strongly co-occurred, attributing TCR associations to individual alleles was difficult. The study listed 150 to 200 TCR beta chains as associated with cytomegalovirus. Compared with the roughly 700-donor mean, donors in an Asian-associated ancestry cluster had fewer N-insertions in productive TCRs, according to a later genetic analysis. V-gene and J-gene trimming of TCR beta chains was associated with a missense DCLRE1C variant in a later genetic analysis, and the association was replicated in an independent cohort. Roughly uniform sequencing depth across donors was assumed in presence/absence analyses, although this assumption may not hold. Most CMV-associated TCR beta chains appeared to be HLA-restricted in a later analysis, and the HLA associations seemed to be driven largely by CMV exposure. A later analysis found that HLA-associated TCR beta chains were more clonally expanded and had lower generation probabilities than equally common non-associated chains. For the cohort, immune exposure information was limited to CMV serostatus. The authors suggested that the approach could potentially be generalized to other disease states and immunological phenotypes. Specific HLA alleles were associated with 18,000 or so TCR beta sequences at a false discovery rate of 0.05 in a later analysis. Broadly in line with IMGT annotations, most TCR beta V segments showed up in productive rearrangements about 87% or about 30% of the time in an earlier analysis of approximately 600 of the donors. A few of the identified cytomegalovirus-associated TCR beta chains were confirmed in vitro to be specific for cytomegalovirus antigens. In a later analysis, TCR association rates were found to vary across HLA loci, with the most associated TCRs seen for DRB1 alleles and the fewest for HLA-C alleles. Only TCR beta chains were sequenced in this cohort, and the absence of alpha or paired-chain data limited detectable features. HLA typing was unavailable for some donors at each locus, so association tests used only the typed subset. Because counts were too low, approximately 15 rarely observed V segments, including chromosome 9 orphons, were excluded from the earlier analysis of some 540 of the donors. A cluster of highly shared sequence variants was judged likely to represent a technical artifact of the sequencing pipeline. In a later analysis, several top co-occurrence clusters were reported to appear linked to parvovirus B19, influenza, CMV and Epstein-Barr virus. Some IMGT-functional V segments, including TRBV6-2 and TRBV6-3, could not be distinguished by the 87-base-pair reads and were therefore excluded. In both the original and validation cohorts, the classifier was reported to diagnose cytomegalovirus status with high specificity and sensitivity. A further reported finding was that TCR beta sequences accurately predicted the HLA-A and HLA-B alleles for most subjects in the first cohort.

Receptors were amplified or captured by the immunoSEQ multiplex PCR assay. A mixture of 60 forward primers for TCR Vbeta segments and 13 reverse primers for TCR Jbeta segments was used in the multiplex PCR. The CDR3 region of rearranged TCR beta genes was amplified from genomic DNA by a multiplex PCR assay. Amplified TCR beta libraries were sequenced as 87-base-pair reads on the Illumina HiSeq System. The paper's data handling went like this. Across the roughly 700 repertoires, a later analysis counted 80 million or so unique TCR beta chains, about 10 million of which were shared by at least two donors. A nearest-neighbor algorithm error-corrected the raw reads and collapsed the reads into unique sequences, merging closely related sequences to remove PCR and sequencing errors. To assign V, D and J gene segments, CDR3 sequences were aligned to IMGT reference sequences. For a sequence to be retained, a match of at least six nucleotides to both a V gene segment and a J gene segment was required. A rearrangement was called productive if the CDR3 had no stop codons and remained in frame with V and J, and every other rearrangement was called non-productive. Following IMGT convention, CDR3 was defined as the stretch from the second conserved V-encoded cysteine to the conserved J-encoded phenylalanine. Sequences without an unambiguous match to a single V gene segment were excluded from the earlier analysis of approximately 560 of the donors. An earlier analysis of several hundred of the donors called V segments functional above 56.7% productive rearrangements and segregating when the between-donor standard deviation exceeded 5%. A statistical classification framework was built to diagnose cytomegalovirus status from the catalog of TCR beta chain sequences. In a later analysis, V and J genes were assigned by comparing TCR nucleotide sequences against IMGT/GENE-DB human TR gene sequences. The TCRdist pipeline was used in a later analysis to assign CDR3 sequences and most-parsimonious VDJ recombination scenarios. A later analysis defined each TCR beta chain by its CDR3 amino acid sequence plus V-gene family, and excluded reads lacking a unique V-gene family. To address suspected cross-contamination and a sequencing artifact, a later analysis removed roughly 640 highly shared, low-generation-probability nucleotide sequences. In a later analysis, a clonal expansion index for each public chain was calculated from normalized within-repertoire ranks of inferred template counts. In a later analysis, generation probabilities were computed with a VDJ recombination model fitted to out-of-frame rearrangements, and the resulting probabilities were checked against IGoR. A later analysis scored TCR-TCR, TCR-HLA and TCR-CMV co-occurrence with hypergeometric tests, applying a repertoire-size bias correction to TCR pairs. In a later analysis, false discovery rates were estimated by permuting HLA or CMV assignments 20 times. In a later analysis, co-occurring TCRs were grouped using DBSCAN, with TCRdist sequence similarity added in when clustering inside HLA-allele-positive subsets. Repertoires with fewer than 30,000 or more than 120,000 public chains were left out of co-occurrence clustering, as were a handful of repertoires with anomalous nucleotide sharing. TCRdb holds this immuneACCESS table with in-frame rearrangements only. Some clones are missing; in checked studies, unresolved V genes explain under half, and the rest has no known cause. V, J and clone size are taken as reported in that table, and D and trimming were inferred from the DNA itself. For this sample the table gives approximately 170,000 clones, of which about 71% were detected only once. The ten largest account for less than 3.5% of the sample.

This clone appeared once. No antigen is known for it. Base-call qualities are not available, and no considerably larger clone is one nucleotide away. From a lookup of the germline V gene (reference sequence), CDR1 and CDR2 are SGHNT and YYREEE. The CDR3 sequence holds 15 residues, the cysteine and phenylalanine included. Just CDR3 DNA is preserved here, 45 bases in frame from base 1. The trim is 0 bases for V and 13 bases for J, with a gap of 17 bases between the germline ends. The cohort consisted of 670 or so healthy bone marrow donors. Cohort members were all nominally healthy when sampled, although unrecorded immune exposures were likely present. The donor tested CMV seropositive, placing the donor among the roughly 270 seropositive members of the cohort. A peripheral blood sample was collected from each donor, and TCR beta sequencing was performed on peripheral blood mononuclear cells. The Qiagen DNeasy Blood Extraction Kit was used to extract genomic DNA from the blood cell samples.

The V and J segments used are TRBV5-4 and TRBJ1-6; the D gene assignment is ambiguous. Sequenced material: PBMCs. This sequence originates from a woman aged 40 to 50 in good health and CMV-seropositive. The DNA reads TGTGCCAGCAGCTTGGATCTGGGCGAACTGCCCCCCCTCCACTTT. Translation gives CASSLDLGELPPLHF.